The subject of this entry is one T cell receptor beta chain. Its specificity is unknown. The CDR3 extends over 13 amino acids. The J segment lost 6 bases and the V segment lost 5 bases, leaving 2 bases of the junction unmatched. CDR1 SEHNR and CDR2 FQNEAQ come from the germline V gene (reference sequence). These data originate in a study of response to subunit inactivated influenza vaccine. Overall study findings and caveats: T cells newly recruited by each seasonal influenza vaccination are few, the authors suggested.

TCRdb processed the RT-PCR reads anew with MiXCR; each CDR3 protein has one entry. The profile shows some 600,000 distinct CDR3 sequences, 14% of them singletons. Sequencing was performed on PBMCs from blood, taken 14 days before vaccination. This chain links TRBV7-9 with TRBJ2-4, with TRBD1 identical over 9 bases. This receptor was identified in a man in his forties or fifties who received an inactivated influenza vaccine. The chain's CDR3 is CASSRDRANIQYF. CDR3 DNA sequence: TGTGCCAGCAGCCGGGACAGGGCAAACATTCAGTACTTC. Combining the CDR3 with reference TRBV7-9 and TRBJ2-4 gives the whole variable domain DTGVSQNPRHKITKRGQNVTFRCDPISEHNRLYWYRQTLGQGPEFLTYFQNEAQLEKSRLLSDRFSAERPKGSFSTLEIQRTEQGDSAMYLCASSRDRANIQYFGAGTRLSVL.